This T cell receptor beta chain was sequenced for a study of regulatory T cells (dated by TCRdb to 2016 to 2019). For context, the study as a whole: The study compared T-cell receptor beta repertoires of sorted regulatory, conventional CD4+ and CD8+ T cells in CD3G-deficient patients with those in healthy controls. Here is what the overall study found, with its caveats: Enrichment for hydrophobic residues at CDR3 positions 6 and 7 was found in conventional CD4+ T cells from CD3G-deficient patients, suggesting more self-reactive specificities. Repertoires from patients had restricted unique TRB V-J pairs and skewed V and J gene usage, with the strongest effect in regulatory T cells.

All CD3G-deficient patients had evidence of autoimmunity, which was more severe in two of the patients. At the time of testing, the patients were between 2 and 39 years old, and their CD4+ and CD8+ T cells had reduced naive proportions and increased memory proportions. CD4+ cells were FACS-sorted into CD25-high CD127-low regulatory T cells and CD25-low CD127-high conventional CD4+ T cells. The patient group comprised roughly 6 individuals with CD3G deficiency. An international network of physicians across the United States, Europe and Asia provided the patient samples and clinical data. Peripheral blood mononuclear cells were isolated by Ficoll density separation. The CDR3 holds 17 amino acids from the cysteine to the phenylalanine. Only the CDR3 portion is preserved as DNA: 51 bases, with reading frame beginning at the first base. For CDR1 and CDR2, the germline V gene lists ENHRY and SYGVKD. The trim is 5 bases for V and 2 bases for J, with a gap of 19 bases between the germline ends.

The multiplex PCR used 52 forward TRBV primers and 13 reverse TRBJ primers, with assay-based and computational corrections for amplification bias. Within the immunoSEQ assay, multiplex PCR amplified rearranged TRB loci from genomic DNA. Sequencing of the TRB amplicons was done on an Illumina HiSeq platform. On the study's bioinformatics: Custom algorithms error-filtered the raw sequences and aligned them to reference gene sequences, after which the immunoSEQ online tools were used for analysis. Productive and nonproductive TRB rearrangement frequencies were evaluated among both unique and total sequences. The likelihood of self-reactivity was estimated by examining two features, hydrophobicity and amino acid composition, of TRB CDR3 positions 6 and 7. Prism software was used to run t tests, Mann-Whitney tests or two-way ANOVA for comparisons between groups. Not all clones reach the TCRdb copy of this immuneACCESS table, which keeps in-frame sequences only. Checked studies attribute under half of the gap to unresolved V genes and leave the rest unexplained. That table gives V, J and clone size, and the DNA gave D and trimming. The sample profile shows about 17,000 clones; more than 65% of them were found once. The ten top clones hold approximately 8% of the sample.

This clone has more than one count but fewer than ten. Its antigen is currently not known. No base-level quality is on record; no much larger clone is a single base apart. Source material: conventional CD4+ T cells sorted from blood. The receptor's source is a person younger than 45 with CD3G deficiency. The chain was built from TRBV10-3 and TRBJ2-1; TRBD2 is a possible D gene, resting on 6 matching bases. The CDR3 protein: CAISPGAGGVPYNEQFF. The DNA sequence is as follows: TGTGCCATCAGTCCGGGAGCCGGAGGGGTGCCCTACAATGAGCAGTTCTTC.